This TCR beta chain was captured by sequencing in a study of cytomegalovirus exposure and HLA in healthy donors. Study-wide points: A cluster of highly shared sequence variants was likely a sequencing artifact.

The table lists this clone with a few counts. The antigen remains undetermined. There are 15 residues in the CDR3. The germline V and J ends were trimmed by 1 base and 1 base, with 11 bases remaining between them. Per germline, CDR1 SGHRS and CDR2 YFSETQ. PCR primers comprised 60 Vbeta and 13 Jbeta primers. TCRdb's table, derived via immunoSEQ multiplex PCR, lists solely in-frame clones and lacks some. The sample lists over 90,000 clones; 50% to 70% were seen once. The chain employs TRBV5-1 and TRBJ1-1, with D unclear. The sequence was collected from a human donor in good health. Sequenced: PBMCs. The CDR3 DNA follows: TGCGCCAGCAGCTTGTACAGCGGAACGAACACTGAAGCTTTCTTT. Protein sequence: CASSLYSGTNTEAFF.